This T cell receptor (beta chain) was found in a study of post-analysis software for immune sequencing data. Overall study context: Recorded subtypes: relapsing-remitting, secondary progressive, progressive-relapsing; some patients unannotated. General study points: Among several TRBV segments more frequent in patients than controls were TRBV5-6, TRBV5-1 and TRBV20-1. People with multiple sclerosis had a significantly lower normalized Chao1 diversity than controls did. F-measure co-clustering was strong for batch-matched samples.

The CDR3 is made up of 13 amino acids. Trimming shortened V by 6 bases and J by 9 bases, and 15 bases separated the two germline ends. CDR1 is PRHDT and CDR2 is FYEKMQ in the germline V gene (reference sequence). Notes on this clonotype: Its antigen is unidentified.

TCR beta cDNA libraries included unique molecular identifiers. Approximately 0.5 million cDNA molecules were recovered from an input of about 1 to 10 million T cells. From the PCR reads, TCRdb called clonotypes with MiXCR, one entry per CDR3 protein. The profile shows fewer than 600,000 distinct CDR3 sequences, over 35% of them singletons. The TCR sequence derives from a girl aged 5-17 years with multiple sclerosis. The specimen was blood. The chain combines TRBV13 with TRBJ2-1; D ambiguous. The CDR3 coding sequence is TGTGCCAGCAGACCCGACCCGTTTTTTGAGCAGTTCTTC. This gives the protein CASRPDPFFEQFF.